One sample yielded the 4 T cell receptor beta chains listed below, sequenced in a study of blood T cells in healthy people across ages. Primers used in a second PCR of about 6 to 11 cycles were a sample-barcoded 5' primer and a J-beta primer mix. In TCRdb, the 5' RACE reads were re-called with MiXCR into one record per CDR3 protein. The profile shows 550,000 to 750,000 distinct CDR3 sequences, under 25% of them singletons. Specimen: blood. These TCRs come from a man between 65 and 80 years old in good health.

This clonotype was observed a handful of times. The chain is built from TRBV7-3 and TRBJ2-3; TRBD2 might be the D (6 bases). V lost 5 bases to trimming and J lost 5 bases, with 23 bases between them. The V gene's germline CDR1 is SGHTA and CDR2 FQGTGA. The CDR3 sequence is 17 residues long. The CDR3 sequence: CASSTQPPGAGEDTQYF. In nucleotides, the CDR3 is TGTGCCAGCAGCACCCAGCCCCCGGGAGCGGGCGAAGATACGCAGTATTTT.

This clonotype was seen at least ten times. A junction end diverges from the germline sequence, so it may reflect a read error. This sequence joins TRBV12-3 or TRBV12-4 and TRBJ2-6; D remains ambiguous. CDR3 length: 13 amino acids. The CDR3 DNA follows: TGCGCCAGCAGTTTCTCTGGGGCCAACGTCCTGACTTTC. Protein product: CASSFSGANVLTF.

This chain links TRBV4-1 with TRBJ2-7; 7 bases line up with TRBD1. The CDR3 covers 14 residues. V shed 2 bases, J shed 6 bases, and the junction held 7 bases outside the gene matches. Germline V gene lookup returns CDR1 MGHRA and CDR2 YSYEKL. As DNA, the CDR3 is TGCGCCAGCAGCCAACAAGACAGGGTGGGCGAGCAGTACTTC. Translated: CASSQQDRVGEQYF.

This clonotype was observed a handful of times. The gene calls are TRBV10-1 and TRBJ2-1; the D call may be TRBD1 or TRBD2 (7 bases each). Germline values: CDR1 WNHNN, CDR2 SYGVQD (reference sequence). Trimming removed 8 bases from V and 6 bases from J, with 14 bases in between. CDR3 length equals 13 residues. The CDR3 loop is CASGPGGVNEQFF. Here the CDR3 DNA reads TGCGCCAGCGGGCCAGGGGGGGTCAATGAGCAGTTCTTC.